What follows are 11 T cell receptor beta chains derived from one specimen sequenced in a study of cytomegalovirus exposure and HLA in healthy donors (dated by TCRdb to between 2016 and 2019). Libraries came from the immunoSEQ multiplex PCR assay. The multiplex PCR relied on a mix of 60 forward primers for TCR Vbeta segments and 13 reverse primers for TCR Jbeta segments. TCRdb re-hosts the immuneACCESS table, in-frame sequences only. Its copies lack some clones; in the studies checked, an unresolved V gene accounts for under half of them, and the cause for the rest is not known. This sample holds 150,000 to 200,000 clones; about 74% were observed only once. The ten largest clones take up 3% to 3.5% of the sample. The material sequenced was PBMCs. These TCRs come from a male donor in good health and CMV-seronegative.

The chain recombines TRBV27 with TRBJ2-5; D is possibly TRBD2 (6 bases). Germline V lookup: CDR1 MNHEY, CDR2 SMNVEV (reference sequence). V was trimmed by 4 bases and J by 1 base, leaving 19 bases between them. The CDR3 runs 17 residues. CDR3 region: CASSSPLFGGGQETQYF. The CDR3 DNA reads TGTGCCAGCAGTTCACCCCTTTTCGGGGGTGGCCAAGAGACCCAGTACTTC.

This clone has more than one count but fewer than ten. The rearrangement links TRBV7-2 to TRBJ1-1, with D perhaps TRBD1 (6 bases). This CDR3 comprises 14 residues. Trimming shortened V by 6 bases and J by 1 base, and 12 bases separated the two germline ends. CDR1 is SGHTA, CDR2 FQGNSA, per germline. The CDR3 loop reads CASRILGQNTEAFF. CDR3 nucleotides: TGTGCCAGCAGGATATTGGGACAGAACACTGAAGCTTTCTTT.

The chain is built from TRBV5-1 and TRBJ2-3; D call uncertain. The CDR3 has 15 residues. Trimming left V 1 base short and J 0 bases short, with 9 bases between. CDR1 is SGHRS and CDR2 is YFSETQ in the germline V gene. CDR3 residues: CASSLYSTSTDTQYF. The CDR3 bases are TGCGCCAGCAGCTTGTACAGTACTAGCACAGATACGCAGTATTTT.

In its sample, this clone was seen a few times. This rearrangement joins TRBV18 to TRBJ2-1, with 8 bases aligning to TRBD2. Trimming cost V 4 bases and J 6 bases; bases outside gene matches: 11. Germline values: CDR1 KGHSH, CDR2 LQKENI. This CDR3 has 16 amino acids. The CDR3 here is CASSQGLDGRANEQFF. CDR3 sequence (DNA): TGTGCCAGCTCACAGGGGCTTGACGGGAGGGCCAATGAGCAGTTCTTC.

The chain links TRBV28 to TRBJ2-5; 9 bases map to TRBD1. The CDR3 extends over 18 amino acids. Germline loops: CDR1 MDHEN, CDR2 SYDVKM. The V gene end was trimmed by 6 bases and the J gene end by 5 bases; junction bases not matched to a gene: 19. Written as DNA, the CDR3 is TGTGCCAGCAGGCCCGGGGGTCGAGACAGGGGGGGAAAGGAGACCCAGTACTTC. Amino acid sequence: CASRPGGRDRGGKETQYF.

The genes are TRBV4-3 and TRBJ2-3; D is unresolved. V lost 0 bases and J 7 bases, leaving 11 bases between the germline ends. Germline CDR1 is LGHNA and CDR2 is YSLEER. This CDR3 contains 14 residues. CDR3 DNA sequence: TGCGCCAGCAGCCAAGACGGTAGCTGGAATACGCAGTATTTT. It is translated as CASSQDGSWNTQYF.

The chain employs TRBV7-9 and TRBJ2-7, with 10 bases identical to TRBD1. The CDR3 loop spans 15 amino acids. Germline CDR1 and CDR2: SEHNR and FQNEAQ (reference sequence). Trimming took 6 bases from V and 1 from J; bases not matched to a gene: 6. CDR3 sequence: CASRPGTGASYEQYF. In DNA form, the CDR3 reads TGTGCCAGCAGGCCCGGGACAGGGGCTTCCTACGAGCAGTACTTC.

The chain employs TRBV5-1 and TRBJ2-7, with 11 bases aligning to TRBD2. CDR1 is SGHRS and CDR2 is YFSETQ in the germline V gene. The CDR3 has 15 residues. Germline trimming cut 4 bases from V and 1 base from J; bases unmatched to any gene: 4. The CDR3 loop reads CASSITSGSSYEQYF. The CDR3 DNA sequence: TGCGCCAGCAGCATAACTAGCGGGAGTTCCTACGAGCAGTACTTC.

This chain links TRBV5-1 with TRBJ2-1; D remains ambiguous. V gave up 4 bases and J gave up 5 bases, with 16 bases separating them. This CDR3 has 15 residues. Germline V CDR1 and CDR2: SGHRS, YFSETQ. The CDR3 nucleotides are TGCGCCAGCAGCCCCCAGACACCCTTGGACAATGAGCAGTTCTTC. Its protein product is CASSPQTPLDNEQFF.

This clone was detected only once. The chain employs TRBV4-1 and TRBJ1-5; D is unresolved. This CDR3 has 15 residues. In germline, CDR1 is MGHRA, CDR2 YSYEKL. V lost 0 bases and J 6 bases, leaving 12 bases between the germline ends. Here the CDR3 DNA reads TGCGCCAGCAGCCAAGATCGCGGGTTCGGTCAGCCCCAGCATTTT. As protein: CASSQDRGFGQPQHF.

This clone was counted a single time. This rearrangement joins TRBV7-3 to TRBJ2-5; 10 nucleotides align to TRBD2. Germline V gene data show CDR1 as SGHTA and CDR2 as FQGTGA. V shed 4 bases and J 3 bases; nucleotides not matched to a gene: 2. The length of the CDR3 is 14 residues. CDR3 nucleotides: TGTGCCAGCAGCTATACTAGCGGGAAAGAGACCCAGTACTTC. This translates into CASSYTSGKETQYF. The full variable domain, completed using reference TRBV7-3 and TRBJ2-5, is GAGVSQTPSNKVTEKGKYVELRCDPISGHTALYWYRQSLGQGPEFLIYFQGTGAADDSGLPNDRFFAVRPEGSVSTLKIQRTERGDSAVYLCASSYTSGKETQYFGPGTRLLVL.